Sequencing of this T cell receptor (beta chain) was carried out in a study of Ad26.COV2.S vaccination and SARS-CoV-2 variants. In the study overall: Once or twice, 56 days apart, Ad26.COV2.S was delivered intramuscularly. General study findings and limits: Individuals receiving vaccine had higher spike-specific TCR breadth than placebo recipients did.

Treatment here: roughly 19 received Ad26.COV2.S at low or high dose, single or two shots; a few received placebo; per-sample allocation not given. Material that was analyzed had been drawn on day 63 after the first vaccine or placebo injection. In the case of this clone: Its antigen is not identified.

Clones were sequenced by immunoSEQ multiplex PCR, and TCRdb holds only the in-frame ones, with some missing. The table lists a few hundred thousand clones, roughly 88% of them singletons. The source was peripheral blood, collected in a trial of Ad26.COV2.S vaccine versus placebo. The TCR was taken from a person aged 18 to 65 who received the Ad26.COV2.S COVID-19 vaccine or a placebo.

The CDR3 here is CASSYFLTVDTEAFF. CDR3 coding DNA: TGTGCCAGCAGTTACTTCCTGACCGTAGACACTGAAGCTTTCTTT. The chain links TRBV6-2 or TRBV6-3 to TRBJ1-1, with D uncertain. The CDR3 covers 15 residues. Germline V gene lookup returns CDR1 MNHEY and CDR2 SVGEGT. Trimming left V 1 base short and J 3 bases short, with 12 bases between.